Listed below are T cell receptor beta chains from one sample, sequenced in a study of cytomegalovirus exposure and HLA in healthy donors. Clones were read by immunoSEQ multiplex PCR, and TCRdb kept only the in-frame ones, dropping some. The sample holds roughly 150,000 clones; 60% to 75% are singletons and the top ten take 2.5% to 3.5%. Sequencing input: PBMCs. Receptors originate from a woman between 45 and 65 years old in good health and CMV-seropositive. Each CDR3 is given with its conserved first and last residue. Each record gives: clone size, D gene, J gene, V gene, CDR3 DNA, CDR3 protein. The D gene is left open where the match is weak. Clone size is given for some rows only: seen once, a few or many times, or a class if the clone is expanded.

abundance: .
d_gene: TRBD2
j_gene: TRBJ2-1
v_gene: TRBV18
CDR3nt: TGTGCCAGCTCACGGCTAGCGGGGGGGCTCGATGAGCAGTTCTTC
CDR3aa: CASSRLAGGLDEQFF

abundance: .
d_gene: .
j_gene: TRBJ1-5
v_gene: TRBV7-8
CDR3nt: TGTGCCACCGCGACAGGACTTAGCAATCAGCCCCAGCATTTT
CDR3aa: CATATGLSNQPQHF

abundance: .
d_gene: TRBD1
j_gene: TRBJ1-2
v_gene: TRBV4-1
CDR3nt: TGCGCCAGCAGCCAAGGGATCGGGACAGTCTATGGCTACACCTTC
CDR3aa: CASSQGIGTVYGYTF

abundance: .
d_gene: .
j_gene: TRBJ1-1
v_gene: TRBV6-5
CDR3nt: TGTGCCAGCAGTTACTCAGGAGGGGAGACTGAAGCTTTCTTT
CDR3aa: CASSYSGGETEAFF

abundance: .
d_gene: TRBD2
j_gene: TRBJ2-1
v_gene: TRBV27
CDR3nt: TGTGCCAGCAGTCCGGGACTAGGCTGGAATGAGCAGTTCTTC
CDR3aa: CASSPGLGWNEQFF

abundance: .
d_gene: .
j_gene: TRBJ2-5
v_gene: TRBV18
CDR3nt: TGTGCCAGCTCACCAACGGCAGGCGAGGAGACCCAGTACTTC
CDR3aa: CASSPTAGEETQYF

abundance: .
d_gene: .
j_gene: TRBJ1-1
v_gene: TRBV30
CDR3nt: TGTGCCTGGAGTGTACAGGTTGGAGGGCAGAACACTGAAGCTTTCTTT
CDR3aa: CAWSVQVGGQNTEAFF

abundance: once
d_gene: TRBD2
j_gene: TRBJ2-1
v_gene: TRBV2
CDR3nt: TGTGCCAGCAGTGAACTAGCGGACATCTCAGGGCAGTTCTTC
CDR3aa: CASSELADISGQFF

abundance: few
d_gene: TRBD2
j_gene: TRBJ2-7
v_gene: TRBV7-3
CDR3nt: TGTGCCAGCAGCTCACGGGGGGGCAGAGGCGAGCAGTACTTC
CDR3aa: CASSSRGGRGEQYF

abundance: .
d_gene: .
j_gene: TRBJ1-2
v_gene: TRBV5-6
CDR3nt: TGTGCCAGCAGCTTGATCTACCAGGGAGGCTATGGCTACACCTTC
CDR3aa: CASSLIYQGGYGYTF

abundance: .
d_gene: TRBD1
j_gene: TRBJ2-1
v_gene: TRBV13
CDR3nt: TGTGCCAGCACCCACCGGGACAGCTCCTACAATGAGCAGTTCTTC
CDR3aa: CASTHRDSSYNEQFF

abundance: .
d_gene: TRBD1
j_gene: TRBJ1-4
v_gene: TRBV19
CDR3nt: TGTGCCAGTAGTTTTCGGACAGGGGAGAATGAAAAACTGTTTTTT
CDR3aa: CASSFRTGENEKLFF

abundance: few
d_gene: .
j_gene: TRBJ2-1
v_gene: TRBV7-9
CDR3nt: TGTGCCAGCAGAGATTTCATCATGGACAGCGCTTACAATGAGCAGTTCTTC
CDR3aa: CASRDFIMDSAYNEQFF

abundance: .
d_gene: TRBD2
j_gene: TRBJ2-5
v_gene: TRBV18
CDR3nt: TGTGCCAGCTCACCCCCGACTAGCAGAGAGACCCAGTACTTC
CDR3aa: CASSPPTSRETQYF

abundance: few
d_gene: .
j_gene: TRBJ1-6
v_gene: TRBV5-4
CDR3nt: TGTGCCAGCAGCCCGAGGGTTAATTCACCCCTCCACTTT
CDR3aa: CASSPRVNSPLHF

abundance: .
d_gene: .
j_gene: TRBJ1-2
v_gene: TRBV2
CDR3nt: TGTGCCAGCAGTGAAGCGCACCCAGGTTTCTCCACCTTC
CDR3aa: CASSEAHPGFSTF

abundance: .
d_gene: .
j_gene: TRBJ2-7
v_gene: TRBV11-2
CDR3nt: TGTGCCAGCAGCGACAGCTCCTACGAGCAGTACTTC
CDR3aa: CASSDSSYEQYF

abundance: .
d_gene: TRBD2
j_gene: TRBJ2-3
v_gene: TRBV7-8
CDR3nt: TGTGCCAGCAGCCGGACTAGCGGGGACCTTTATACGCAGTATTTT
CDR3aa: CASSRTSGDLYTQYF